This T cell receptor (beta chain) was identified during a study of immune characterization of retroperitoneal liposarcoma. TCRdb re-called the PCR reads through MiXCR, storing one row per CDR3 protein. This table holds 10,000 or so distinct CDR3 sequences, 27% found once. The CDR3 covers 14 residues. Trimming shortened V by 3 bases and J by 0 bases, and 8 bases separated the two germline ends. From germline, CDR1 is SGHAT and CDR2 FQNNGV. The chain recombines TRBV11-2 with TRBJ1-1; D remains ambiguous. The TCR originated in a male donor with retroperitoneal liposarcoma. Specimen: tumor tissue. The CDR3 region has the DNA TGTGCCAGCAGCTTGAAGGTGATGAACACTGAAGCTTTCTTT. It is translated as CASSLKVMNTEAFF.